This note documents a single T cell receptor beta chain sequence. The antigen remains unidentified. This specimen comes from a study of shared clonotypes between healthy human individuals. Findings and limits, study-wide: Sharing across four donors was highest in naive CD4 (around 5%) and lowest in memory CD8 (approximately 0.4%).

Within Nashville, Tennessee resided all donors, each a Caucasian adult. The protocol was immunoSEQ multiplex PCR, while the TCRdb copy is restricted to in-frame clones and leaves out a portion. The data show more than 2,000,000 clones, approximately 92% seen once. The CDR3 length is 14 residues. CDR1 LNHDA and CDR2 SQIVND come from the germline V gene (reference sequence). V gave up 7 bases and J gave up 6 bases, with 15 bases separating them. The chain recombines TRBV19 with TRBJ1-4, with no clear D. Sequenced material: naive CD4+ T cells sorted from blood. Subset here: CD45RA+ positively selected. This receptor was taken from a man aged 18 to 30 in good health. The DNA for the CDR3 is TGTGCCAGTAAACGCCCAGGCGGAGATGAAAAACTGTTTTTT. This codes for CASKRPGGDEKLFF.